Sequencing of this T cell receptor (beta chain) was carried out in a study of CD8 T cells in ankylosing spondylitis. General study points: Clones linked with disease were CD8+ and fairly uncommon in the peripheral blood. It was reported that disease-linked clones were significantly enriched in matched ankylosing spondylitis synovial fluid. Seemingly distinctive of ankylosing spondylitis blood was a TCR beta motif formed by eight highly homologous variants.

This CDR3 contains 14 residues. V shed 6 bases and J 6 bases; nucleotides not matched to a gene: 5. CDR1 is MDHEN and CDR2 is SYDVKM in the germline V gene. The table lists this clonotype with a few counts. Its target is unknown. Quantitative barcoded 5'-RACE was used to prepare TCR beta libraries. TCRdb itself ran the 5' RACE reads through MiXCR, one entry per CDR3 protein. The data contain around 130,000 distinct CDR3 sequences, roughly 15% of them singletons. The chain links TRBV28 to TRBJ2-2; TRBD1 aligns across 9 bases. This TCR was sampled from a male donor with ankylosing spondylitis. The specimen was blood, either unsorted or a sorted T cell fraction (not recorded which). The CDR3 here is CASRPGTGPGELFF. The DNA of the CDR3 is TGTGCCAGCAGACCCGGGACAGGGCCCGGGGAGCTGTTTTTT.